This note documents a single T cell receptor beta chain sequence. This sample stems from a study of radiation and T cells in renal cell carcinoma. The time point: blood 4 weeks post-SBRT, at nephrectomy. Sample treatment: 15 Gy SBRT to primary tumor, nephrectomy 4 weeks later. Nephrectomy followed 15 Gy stereotactic body radiation by 4 weeks. This renal cell carcinoma was of the clear cell type. Sequencing used immunoSEQ multiplex PCR; TCRdb keeps in-frame clones, though not all of them. Found here are roughly 100,000 clones, approximately 80% of them singletons; the top ten hold roughly 7.6%. V dropped 3 bases and J dropped 5 bases, with 17 bases sitting between them. This CDR3 has 16 residues. The germline gives CDR1 LNHDA, CDR2 SQIVND (reference sequence).

Source: blood, taken from a patient whose treatment included radiotherapy and nephrectomy. The chain combines TRBV19 with TRBJ2-1, with a weak D call TRBD1 (6 bases). This TCR came from a man aged 55 to 69 with renal cell carcinoma. Written as DNA, the CDR3 is TGTGCCAGTAGTATTCCTTCGGGACACGGGAACAATGAGCAGTTCTTC. It specifies CASSIPSGHGNNEQFF.